Detailed here is one T cell receptor beta chain. They ran version v3.0 of the immunoSEQ assay at survey level. Assay used: immunoSEQ multiplex PCR; TCRdb lists only in-frame clones, some missing. The data show roughly 23,000 clones, around 84% seen once. Trimming at V came to 7 bases and at J to 1 base, leaving 5 bases not matched to a gene. Germline CDR1 is SNHLY and CDR2 is FYNNEI. This CDR3 comprises 14 residues. Every donor had one or more pre-ART and two or more post-ART PBMC samples. This sample stems from a study of long-term antiretroviral therapy in people with HIV. Looking at the study overall: By about a decade, the earliest samples predate the 2015 immediate-ART recommendation.

Sequencing was performed on unsorted PBMCs, taken about 6.1 years after starting antiretroviral therapy. The TCR originated in a man aged 25-45 years with HIV. This rearrangement joins TRBV2 to TRBJ1-1, with TRBD1 matching over 8 bases. Here the CDR3 reads CASTLTGGNTEAFF. In nucleotides, the CDR3 is TGTGCCAGCACCCTAACAGGGGGGAACACTGAAGCTTTCTTT.